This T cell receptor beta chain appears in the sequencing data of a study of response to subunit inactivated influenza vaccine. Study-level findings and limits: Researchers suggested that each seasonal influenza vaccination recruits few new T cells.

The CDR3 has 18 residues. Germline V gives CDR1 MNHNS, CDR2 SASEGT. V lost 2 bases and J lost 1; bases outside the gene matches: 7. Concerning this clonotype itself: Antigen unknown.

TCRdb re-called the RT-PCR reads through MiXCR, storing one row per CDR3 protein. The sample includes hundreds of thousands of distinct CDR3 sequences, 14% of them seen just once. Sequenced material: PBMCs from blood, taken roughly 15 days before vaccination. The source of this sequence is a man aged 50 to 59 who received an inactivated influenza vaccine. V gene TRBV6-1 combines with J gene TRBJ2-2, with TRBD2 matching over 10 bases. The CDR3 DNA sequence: TGTGCCAGCAGTGAATTCCCTAGCGGGGGATGGAACACCGGGGAGCTGTTTTTT. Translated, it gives CASSEFPSGGWNTGELFF.